This T cell receptor (beta chain) is from a study of patients and donors after allogeneic stem cell transplantation. The CDR3 sequence is 14 residues long. Trimming removed 5 bases at V and 1 base at J, with 11 bases between. The germline gives CDR1 SGDLS, CDR2 YYNGEE. TCRdb re-called the RT-PCR reads through MiXCR, storing one row per CDR3 protein. This repertoire shows hundreds of thousands of distinct CDR3 sequences, 16% found once; its top ten account for 7% to 7.5%. This clonotype occurred a few times. This receptor was obtained from a human donor who was either an allogeneic HSCT recipient or a stem cell or donor lymphocyte infusion donor (not recorded which). It is not recorded whose cells these are; they may come from a transplant donor. Source material: blood, either unsorted or a sorted T cell fraction (not recorded which). V gene TRBV9 combines with J gene TRBJ2-3; D is possibly TRBD2 (5 bases). CDR3 protein: CASSSLGGTDTQYF. CDR3 in DNA: TGTGCCAGCAGTAGTTTGGGAGGCACAGATACGCAGTATTTT.